Listed below are T cell receptor beta chains from one sample, sequenced in a study of cytomegalovirus exposure and HLA in healthy donors. Sequencing was performed with immunoSEQ multiplex PCR; in TCRdb, only in-frame clones are kept and a portion is missing. Of about 190,000 clones listed, about 87% are singletons. The sample was PBMCs. The receptors shown here come from a man aged 25 to 45 in good health and CMV-seronegative. CDR3s include the opening cysteine and the closing phenylalanine or tryptophan. The D gene is left open where the match is weak. The listing skips clone size in some rows; elsewhere it reads once, few, many or a size class.

D gene	V gene	clone size	J gene	CDR3 DNA	CDR3 protein
TRBD1	TRBV4-1	NA	TRBJ1-5	TGCGCCAGCAGCCATCAGGGGGCCGGGGGTAATAGCAATCAGCCCCAGCATTTT	CASSHQGAGGNSNQPQHF
NA	TRBV28	NA	TRBJ1-3	TGTGCCAGCACCGAGGGGGGGCCTGGAAACACCATATATTTT	CASTEGGPGNTIYF
TRBD1	TRBV18	NA	TRBJ1-3	TGTGCCAGCTCACCCCGACAGGGGGCTGGAAACACCATATATTTT	CASSPRQGAGNTIYF
NA	TRBV28	NA	TRBJ1-5	TGTGCCAGCAGTTTATTCCCCGGAGTTAGCAATCAGCCCCAGCATTTT	CASSLFPGVSNQPQHF
NA	TRBV28	NA	TRBJ1-5	TGTGCCAGCAGTTTATGGACAGGCATAGTAAATCAGCCCCAGCATTTT	CASSLWTGIVNQPQHF
NA	TRBV7-2	once	TRBJ1-2	TGTGCCAGCCGAGGGAATGGCTACACCTTC	CASRGNGYTF
NA	TRBV15	NA	TRBJ2-7	TGTGCCACCAGCAGAGGGACTGCAAGCTCCTACGAGCAGTACTTC	CATSRGTASSYEQYF
NA	TRBV27	NA	TRBJ2-3	TGTGCCAGCAGTTTGTCAGTAAGCACAGATACGCAGTATTTT	CASSLSVSTDTQYF
NA	TRBV28	NA	TRBJ1-5	TGTGCCAGCAGTTTGGGGGGGCGGAAGCCCCAGCATTTT	CASSLGGRKPQHF
NA	TRBV2	few	TRBJ2-1	TGTGCCAGCAGGGACTACCTTCGGGGCAATGAGCAGTTCTTC	CASRDYLRGNEQFF
NA	TRBV6-6	NA	TRBJ2-3	TGTGCCAGCAGTTACTCGGAACGCAGGGGTGATACGCAGTATTTT	CASSYSERRGDTQYF
NA	TRBV5-1	NA	TRBJ2-7	TGCGCCAGCAGCTCCTGGCCCGACTCCTACGAGCAGTACTTC	CASSSWPDSYEQYF
NA	TRBV2	NA	TRBJ1-5	TGTGCCAGCAGTGACAGGGCGGGCAATCAGCCCCAGCATTTT	CASSDRAGNQPQHF
NA	TRBV30	NA	TRBJ2-7	TGTGCCTGGAGTGTAACGAACGCCTACGAGCAGTACTTC	CAWSVTNAYEQYF
NA	TRBV4-2	NA	TRBJ2-2	TGTGCCAGCAGCCAAGGTGCTAGCGACACCGGGGAGCTGTTTTTT	CASSQGASDTGELFF
TRBD2	TRBV5-8	NA	TRBJ2-1	TGTGCCAGCAGCTTCATTAGCGGGGGGCCTTACAATGAGCAGTTCTTC	CASSFISGGPYNEQFF
TRBD1	TRBV7-2	once	TRBJ2-5	TGTGCCAGCAGCCCACTGACAGGGGGCGGGGAGACCCAGTACTTC	CASSPLTGGGETQYF
TRBD2	TRBV7-2	NA	TRBJ2-7	TGTGCCAGCAGCCCCTCCGGGACTAGCGGGGCCATCTACGAGCAGTACTTC	CASSPSGTSGAIYEQYF
NA	TRBV29-1	NA	TRBJ2-7	TGCAGCGTTCTCGACAGCAACGAGCAGTACTTC	CSVLDSNEQYF
NA	TRBV19	NA	TRBJ2-2	TGTGCCAGTAAGGACAGCTATAACACCGGGGAGCTGTTTTTT	CASKDSYNTGELFF
NA	TRBV7-9	NA	TRBJ1-2	TGTGCCAGCAGCTTTAGGGGCGACTATGGCTACACCTTC	CASSFRGDYGYTF
TRBD1	TRBV10-3	NA	TRBJ2-7	TGTGCCATCAGTGAAGGGACAGGTTCCTACGAGCAGTACTTC	CAISEGTGSYEQYF
TRBD1	TRBV6-4	NA	TRBJ2-1	TGTGCCAGCAGCGGACAGGGAGGCAACGGTGAGCAGTTCTTC	CASSGQGGNGEQFF
NA	TRBV7-2	NA	TRBJ1-3	TGTGCCAGCAGCCCATCTCGGGGGGCTGGAAACACCATATATTTT	CASSPSRGAGNTIYF
TRBD1	TRBV11-1	few	TRBJ1-1	TGTGCCAGCAGCTTAGGACAGGGGAACACTGAAGCTTTCTTT	CASSLGQGNTEAFF
NA	TRBV4-3	NA	TRBJ2-3	TGCGCCAGCAGCCAAGGAGGAGGAGATACGCAGTATTTT	CASSQGGGDTQYF
TRBD2	TRBV28	NA	TRBJ2-1	TGTGCCAGCAGTTTTGGAGCGGGAGTTTACAATGAGCAGTTCTTC	CASSFGAGVYNEQFF
NA	TRBV2	NA	TRBJ2-7	TGTGCCAGCAGTGAATCCCACGACAGAGTCTACGAGCAGTACTTC	CASSESHDRVYEQYF
TRBD2	TRBV5-6	NA	TRBJ2-1	TGTGCCAGCAGCTCGCCGGGACTAGCGGGAAGGGAGTTCTTC	CASSSPGLAGREFF
TRBD1	TRBV5-5	once	TRBJ1-2	TGTGCCAGCAGCCCGCAGGGGGTCTATGGCTACACCTTC	CASSPQGVYGYTF
TRBD1	TRBV9	once	TRBJ2-7	TGTGCCAGCAGCGTAGGAGGTATTGGGGAGACAGGGGGCTACGAGCAGTACTTC	CASSVGGIGETGGYEQYF
TRBD1	TRBV30	NA	TRBJ1-1	TGTGCCTGGAACCTACGACAGGGTGGGACTGAAGCTTTCTTT	CAWNLRQGGTEAFF
TRBD1	TRBV5-1	NA	TRBJ1-2	TGCGCCAGCAGCCTCGACCCGACAGGGAAATCCTATGGCTACACCTTC	CASSLDPTGKSYGYTF
NA	TRBV5-6	NA	TRBJ1-1	TGTGCCAGCAGCTTGGGTGGGGGCGCCAACACTGAAGCTTTCTTT	CASSLGGGANTEAFF
NA	TRBV11-3	NA	TRBJ2-2	TGTGCCAGCAGCTTCGACAGGGGGCCGCTAGCGGGAGACGGCACCGGGGAGCTGTTTTTT	CASSFDRGPLAGDGTGELFF
TRBD2	TRBV5-1	NA	TRBJ2-3	TGCGCCAGCAGCTCCACTAGCGGGGGTGATACGCAGTATTTT	CASSSTSGGDTQYF
NA	TRBV4-3	NA	TRBJ2-3	TGCGCCAGCAGCCAAGATCTGGGAGCTACGGTCTTTAATACGCAGTATTTT	CASSQDLGATVFNTQYF
TRBD2	TRBV6-5	NA	TRBJ2-7	TGTGCCAGCAGACAGGGACTAGCGGGTACCTACGAGCAGTACTTC	CASRQGLAGTYEQYF
TRBD1	TRBV7-8	NA	TRBJ2-7	TGTGCCAGCAGCTCGGACAGGGGGATGTTCGGCGAGCAGTACTTC	CASSSDRGMFGEQYF
NA	TRBV28	NA	TRBJ1-5	TGTGCCAGCAGTTTGGCCCAGCCCCAGCATTTT	CASSLAQPQHF
NA	TRBV6-4	NA	TRBJ1-6	TGTGCCGCCATCAGGGCCCCTAATTCACCCCTCCACTTT	CAAIRAPNSPLHF
TRBD1	TRBV5-1	once	TRBJ1-4	TGCGCCAGCAGCCCAGGGACAGCCGGGGGTGAAAAACTGTTTTTT	CASSPGTAGGEKLFF
NA	TRBV7-9	NA	TRBJ1-2	TGTGCCAGCAGCCCTATTGGGGGCAGTAGCGGCTACACCTTC	CASSPIGGSSGYTF
NA	TRBV7-9	few	TRBJ2-5	TGTGCCAGCTTGAGACTAGACGGGGCTGAGACCCAGTACTTC	CASLRLDGAETQYF
NA	TRBV27	NA	TRBJ2-7	TGTGCCAGCAGTTCCGGCAGGGTCGAAATTGCCTCCTACGAGCAGTACTTC	CASSSGRVEIASYEQYF
NA	TRBV7-9	NA	TRBJ2-7	TGTGCCAGCAGCTTACGCGGGGGCCCCTACGAGCAGTACTTC	CASSLRGGPYEQYF
TRBD2	TRBV5-4	NA	TRBJ2-1	TGTGCCAGCAGCTTCGGACTAGCGGCAGACAATGAGCAGTTCTTC	CASSFGLAADNEQFF